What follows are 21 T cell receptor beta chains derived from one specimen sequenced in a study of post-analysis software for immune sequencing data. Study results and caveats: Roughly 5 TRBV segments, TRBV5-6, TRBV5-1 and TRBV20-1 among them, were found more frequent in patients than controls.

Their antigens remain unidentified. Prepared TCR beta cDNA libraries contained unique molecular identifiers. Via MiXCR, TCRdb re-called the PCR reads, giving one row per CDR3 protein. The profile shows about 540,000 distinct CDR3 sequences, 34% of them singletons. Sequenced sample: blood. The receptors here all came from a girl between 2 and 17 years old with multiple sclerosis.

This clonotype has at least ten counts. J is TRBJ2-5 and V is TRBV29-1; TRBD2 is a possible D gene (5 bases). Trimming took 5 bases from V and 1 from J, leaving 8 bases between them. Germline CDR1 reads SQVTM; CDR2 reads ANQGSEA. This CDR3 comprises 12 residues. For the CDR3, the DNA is TGCAGCGTTAAGACTACCCAAGAGACCCAGTACTTC. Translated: CSVKTTQETQYF.

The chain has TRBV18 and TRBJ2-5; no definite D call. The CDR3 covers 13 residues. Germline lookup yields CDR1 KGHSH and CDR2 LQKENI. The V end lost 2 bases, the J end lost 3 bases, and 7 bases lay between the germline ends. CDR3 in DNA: TGTGCCAGCTCACCAGAGACGGAAGAGACCCAGTACTTC. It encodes CASSPETEETQYF.

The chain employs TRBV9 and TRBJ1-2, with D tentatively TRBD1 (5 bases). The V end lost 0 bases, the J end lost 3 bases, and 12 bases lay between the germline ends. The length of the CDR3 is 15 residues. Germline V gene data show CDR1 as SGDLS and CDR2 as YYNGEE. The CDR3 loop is CASSVASRQYYGYTF. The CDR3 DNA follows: TGTGCCAGCAGCGTAGCCTCCCGACAGTACTATGGCTACACCTTC. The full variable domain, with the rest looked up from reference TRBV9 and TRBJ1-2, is DSGVTQTPKHLITATGQRVTLRCSPRSGDLSVYWYQQSLDQGLQFLIQYYNGEERAKGNILERFSAQQFPDLHSELNLSSLELGDSALYFCASSVASRQYYGYTFGSGTRLTVV.

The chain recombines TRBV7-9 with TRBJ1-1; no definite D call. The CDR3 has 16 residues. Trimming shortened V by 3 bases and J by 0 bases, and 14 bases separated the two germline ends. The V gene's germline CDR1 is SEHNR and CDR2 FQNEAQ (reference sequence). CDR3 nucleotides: TGTGCCAGCAGCTTTAAGTTGGGAAGCTTGAACACTGAAGCTTTCTTT. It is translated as CASSFKLGSLNTEAFF. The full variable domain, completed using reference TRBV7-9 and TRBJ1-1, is DTGVSQNPRHKITKRGQNVTFRCDPISEHNRLYWYRQTLGQGPEFLTYFQNEAQLEKSRLLSDRFSAERPKGSFSTLEIQRTEQGDSAMYLCASSFKLGSLNTEAFFGQGTRLTVV.

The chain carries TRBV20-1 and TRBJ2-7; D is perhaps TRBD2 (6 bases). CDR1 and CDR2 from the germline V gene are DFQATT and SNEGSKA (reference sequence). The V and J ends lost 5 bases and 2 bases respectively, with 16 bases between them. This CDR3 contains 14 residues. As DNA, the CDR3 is TGCAGTGCTGAACCTGGAGGGAAAACCTACGAGCAGTACTTC. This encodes CSAEPGGKTYEQYF.

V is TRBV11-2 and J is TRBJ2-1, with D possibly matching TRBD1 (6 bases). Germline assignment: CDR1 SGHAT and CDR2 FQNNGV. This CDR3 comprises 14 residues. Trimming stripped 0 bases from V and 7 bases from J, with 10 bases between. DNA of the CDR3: TGTGCCAGCAGCTTAGATCCTAGGGGGAATGAGCAGTTCTTC. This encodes CASSLDPRGNEQFF. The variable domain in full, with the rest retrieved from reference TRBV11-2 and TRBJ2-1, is EAGVAQSPRYKIIEKRQSVAFWCNPISGHATLYWYQQILGQGPKLLIQFQNNGVVDDSQLPKDRFSAERLKGVDSTLKIQPAKLEDSAVYLCASSLDPRGNEQFFGPGTRLTVL.

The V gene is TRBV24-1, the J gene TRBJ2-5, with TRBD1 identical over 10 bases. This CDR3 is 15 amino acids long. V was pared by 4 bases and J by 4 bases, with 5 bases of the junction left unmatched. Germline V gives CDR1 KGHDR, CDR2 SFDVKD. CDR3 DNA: TGTGCCACCAGTGAGCACCGGACAGGGGGAGAGACCCAGTACTTC. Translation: CATSEHRTGGETQYF.

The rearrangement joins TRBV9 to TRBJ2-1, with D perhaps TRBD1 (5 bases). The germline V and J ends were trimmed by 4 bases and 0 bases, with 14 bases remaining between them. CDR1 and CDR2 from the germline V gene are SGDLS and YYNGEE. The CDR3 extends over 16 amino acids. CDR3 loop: CASSPRGASSYNEQFF. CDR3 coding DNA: TGTGCCAGCAGCCCCCGTGGGGCGAGCTCCTACAATGAGCAGTTCTTC.

CDR3 region: CASVGDGNSPLHF. The DNA of the CDR3 is TGCGCCAGTGTGGGAGATGGGAATTCACCCCTCCACTTT. This chain connects TRBV5-1 to TRBJ1-6; no reliable D call. Germline values: CDR1 SGHRS, CDR2 YFSETQ. This CDR3 has 13 amino acids. Trimming left V 8 bases short and J 7 bases short, with 13 bases between.

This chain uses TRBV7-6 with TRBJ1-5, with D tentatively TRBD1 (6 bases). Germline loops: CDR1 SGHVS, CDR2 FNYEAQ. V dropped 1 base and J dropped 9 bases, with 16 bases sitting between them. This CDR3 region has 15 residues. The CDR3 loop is CASSLGRGVAWPQHF. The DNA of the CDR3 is TGTGCCAGCAGCTTAGGGAGGGGGGTGGCGTGGCCCCAGCATTTT.

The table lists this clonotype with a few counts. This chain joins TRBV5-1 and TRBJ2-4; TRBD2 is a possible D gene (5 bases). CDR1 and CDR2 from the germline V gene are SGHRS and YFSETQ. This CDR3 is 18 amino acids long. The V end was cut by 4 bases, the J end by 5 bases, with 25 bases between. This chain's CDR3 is CASSSGLLGRHLQNIQYF. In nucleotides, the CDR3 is TGCGCCAGCAGCAGCGGACTCCTTGGCAGACACCTCCAAAACATTCAGTACTTC.

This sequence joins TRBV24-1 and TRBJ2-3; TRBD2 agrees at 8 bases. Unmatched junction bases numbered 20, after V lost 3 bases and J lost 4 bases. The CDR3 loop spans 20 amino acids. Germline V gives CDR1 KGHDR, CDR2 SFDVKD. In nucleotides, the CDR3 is TGTGCCACCAGTGATACCCCTGGGTGGGGCCCCGGGGGGGAGGCAGATACGCAGTATTTT. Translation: CATSDTPGWGPGGEADTQYF.

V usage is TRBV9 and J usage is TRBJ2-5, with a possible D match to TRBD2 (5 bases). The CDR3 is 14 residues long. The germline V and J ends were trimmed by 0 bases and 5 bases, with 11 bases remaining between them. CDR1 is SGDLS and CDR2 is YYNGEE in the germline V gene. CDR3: CASSVDFGVETQYF. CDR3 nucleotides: TGTGCCAGCAGCGTAGACTTCGGGGTGGAGACCCAGTACTTC.

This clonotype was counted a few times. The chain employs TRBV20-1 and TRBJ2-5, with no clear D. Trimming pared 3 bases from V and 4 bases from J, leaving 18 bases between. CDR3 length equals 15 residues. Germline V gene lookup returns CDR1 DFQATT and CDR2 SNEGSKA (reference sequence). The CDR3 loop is CSASSPPSFRETQYF. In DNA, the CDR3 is TGCAGTGCTAGTTCCCCCCCGAGCTTCCGAGAGACCCAGTACTTC.

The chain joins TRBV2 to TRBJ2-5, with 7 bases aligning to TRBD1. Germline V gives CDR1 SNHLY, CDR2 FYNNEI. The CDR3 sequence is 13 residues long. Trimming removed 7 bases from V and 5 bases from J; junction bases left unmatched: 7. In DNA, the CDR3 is TGTGCCAGCACCCAACAGGGGACGGAGACCCAGTACTTC. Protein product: CASTQQGTETQYF.

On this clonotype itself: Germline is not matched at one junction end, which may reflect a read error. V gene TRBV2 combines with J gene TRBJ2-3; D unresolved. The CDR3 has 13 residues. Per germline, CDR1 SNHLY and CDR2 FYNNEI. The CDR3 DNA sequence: TGTGCCAGCAGTAAACAACGCACTGATACGCAGTATTTT. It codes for CASSKQRTDTQYF.

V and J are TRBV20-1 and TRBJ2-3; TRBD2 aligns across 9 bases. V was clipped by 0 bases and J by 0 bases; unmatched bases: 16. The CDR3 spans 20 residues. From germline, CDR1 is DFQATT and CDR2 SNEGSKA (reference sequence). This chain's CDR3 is CSARDFGLAGKTTSTDTQYF. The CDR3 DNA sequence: TGCAGTGCTAGAGATTTTGGGCTAGCGGGAAAAACCACTAGCACAGATACGCAGTATTTT.

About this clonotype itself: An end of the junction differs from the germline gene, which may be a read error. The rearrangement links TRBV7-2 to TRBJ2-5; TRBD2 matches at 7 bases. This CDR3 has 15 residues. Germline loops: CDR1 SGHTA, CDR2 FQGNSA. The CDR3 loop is CVSSAEKRGQETQYF. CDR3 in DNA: TGTGTCAGCAGCGCCGAAAAGCGGGGACAAGAGACCCAGTACTTC.

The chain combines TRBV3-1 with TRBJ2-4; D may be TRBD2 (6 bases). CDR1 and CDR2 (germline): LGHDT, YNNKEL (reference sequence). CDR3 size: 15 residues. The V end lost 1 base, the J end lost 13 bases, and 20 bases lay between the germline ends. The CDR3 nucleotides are TGTGCCAGCAGCCAAGGGGGGAACCTGGGGGGTGAGCAGTACTTC. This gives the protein CASSQGGNLGGEQYF.

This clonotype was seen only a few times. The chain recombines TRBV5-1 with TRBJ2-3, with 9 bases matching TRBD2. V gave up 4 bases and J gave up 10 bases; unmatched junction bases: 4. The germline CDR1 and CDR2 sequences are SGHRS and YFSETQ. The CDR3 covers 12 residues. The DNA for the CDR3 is TGCGCCAGCAGCGGGACTAGCTCTGCGCAGTATTTT. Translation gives CASSGTSSAQYF.

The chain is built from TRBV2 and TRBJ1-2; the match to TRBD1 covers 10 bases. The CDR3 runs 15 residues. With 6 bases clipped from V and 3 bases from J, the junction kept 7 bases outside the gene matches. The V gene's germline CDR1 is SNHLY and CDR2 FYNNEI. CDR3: CASSADRGRDYGYTF. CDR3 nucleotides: TGTGCCAGCAGCGCAGACAGGGGGCGCGACTATGGCTACACCTTC.